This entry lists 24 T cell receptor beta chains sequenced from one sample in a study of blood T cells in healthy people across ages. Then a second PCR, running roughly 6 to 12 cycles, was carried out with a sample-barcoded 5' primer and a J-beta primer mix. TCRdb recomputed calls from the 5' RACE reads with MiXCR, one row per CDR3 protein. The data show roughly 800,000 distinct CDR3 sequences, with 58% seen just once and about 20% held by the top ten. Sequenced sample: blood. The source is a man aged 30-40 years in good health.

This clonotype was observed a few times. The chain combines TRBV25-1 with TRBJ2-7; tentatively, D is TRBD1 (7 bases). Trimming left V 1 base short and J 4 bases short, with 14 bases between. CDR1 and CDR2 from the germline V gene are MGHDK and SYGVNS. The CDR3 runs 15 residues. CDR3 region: CASSEFRQGGYEQYF. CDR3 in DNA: TGTGCCAGCAGTGAATTCCGGCAGGGGGGTTACGAGCAGTACTTC.

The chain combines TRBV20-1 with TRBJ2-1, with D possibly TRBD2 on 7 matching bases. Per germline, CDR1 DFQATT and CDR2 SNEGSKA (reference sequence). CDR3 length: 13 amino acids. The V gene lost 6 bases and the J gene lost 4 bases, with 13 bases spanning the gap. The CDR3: CSAGASGYNEQFF. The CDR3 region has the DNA TGCAGTGCGGGGGCTAGCGGATACAATGAGCAGTTCTTC.

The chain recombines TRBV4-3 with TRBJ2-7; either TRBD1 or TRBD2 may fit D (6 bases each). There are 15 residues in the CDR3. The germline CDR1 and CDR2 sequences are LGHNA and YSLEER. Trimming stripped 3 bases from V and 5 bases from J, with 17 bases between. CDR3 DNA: TGCGCCAGCAGCCAGAGGGGGGCAGCGACCCACGAGCAGTACTTC. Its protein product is CASSQRGAATHEQYF.

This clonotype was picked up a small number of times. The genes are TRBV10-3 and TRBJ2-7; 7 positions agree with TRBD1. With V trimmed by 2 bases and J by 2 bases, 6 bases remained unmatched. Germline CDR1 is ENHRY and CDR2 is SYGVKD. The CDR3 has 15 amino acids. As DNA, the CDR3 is TGTGCCATCAGTGAGGGGGGACAGATGCCCTACGAGCAGTACTTC. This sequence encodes CAISEGGQMPYEQYF.

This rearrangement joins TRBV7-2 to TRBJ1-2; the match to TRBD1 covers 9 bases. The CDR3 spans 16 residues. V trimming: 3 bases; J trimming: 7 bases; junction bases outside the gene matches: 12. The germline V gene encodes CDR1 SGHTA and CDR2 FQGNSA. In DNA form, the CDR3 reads TGTGCCAGCAGCTTGGGTGACAGGGGGACCTTAACTGGCTACACCTTC. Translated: CASSLGDRGTLTGYTF.

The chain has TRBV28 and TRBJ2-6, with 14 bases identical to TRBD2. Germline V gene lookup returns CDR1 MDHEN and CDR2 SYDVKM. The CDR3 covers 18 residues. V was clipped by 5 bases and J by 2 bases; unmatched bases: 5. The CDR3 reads CASSPRTSGRPGANVLTF. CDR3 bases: TGTGCCAGCAGTCCAAGGACTAGCGGGAGGCCTGGGGCCAACGTCCTGACTTTC. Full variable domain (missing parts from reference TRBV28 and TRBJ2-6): DVKVTQSSRYLVKRTGEKVFLECVQDMDHENMFWYRQDPGLGLRLIYFSYDVKMKEKGDIPEGYSVSREKKERFSLILESASTNQTSMYLCASSPRTSGRPGANVLTFGAGSRLTVL.

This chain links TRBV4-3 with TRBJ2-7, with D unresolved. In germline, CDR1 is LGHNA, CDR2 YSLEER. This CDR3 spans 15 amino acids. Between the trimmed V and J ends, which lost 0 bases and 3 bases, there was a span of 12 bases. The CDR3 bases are TGCGCCAGCAGCCAAGATGGCAACAACCGCTACGAGCAGTACTTC. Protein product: CASSQDGNNRYEQYF.

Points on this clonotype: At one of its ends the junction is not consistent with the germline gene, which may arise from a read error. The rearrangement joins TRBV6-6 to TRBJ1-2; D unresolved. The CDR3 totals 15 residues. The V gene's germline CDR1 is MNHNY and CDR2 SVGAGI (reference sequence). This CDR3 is CASSKIPRFNYGYTF. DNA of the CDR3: TGTGCCAGCAGTAAAATTCCCCGGTTTAACTACGGCTACACCTTC.

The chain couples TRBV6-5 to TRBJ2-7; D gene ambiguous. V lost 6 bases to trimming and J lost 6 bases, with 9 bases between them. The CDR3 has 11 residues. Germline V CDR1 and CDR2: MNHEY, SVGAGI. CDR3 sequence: CASRAQGEQYF. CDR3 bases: TGTGCCAGCAGAGCACAAGGCGAGCAGTACTTC.

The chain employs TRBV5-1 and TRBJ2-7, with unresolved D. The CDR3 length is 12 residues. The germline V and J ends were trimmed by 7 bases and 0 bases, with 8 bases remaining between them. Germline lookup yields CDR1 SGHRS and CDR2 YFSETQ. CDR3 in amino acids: CASGRDSYEQYF. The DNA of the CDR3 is TGCGCCAGCGGGCGCGACTCCTACGAGCAGTACTTC.

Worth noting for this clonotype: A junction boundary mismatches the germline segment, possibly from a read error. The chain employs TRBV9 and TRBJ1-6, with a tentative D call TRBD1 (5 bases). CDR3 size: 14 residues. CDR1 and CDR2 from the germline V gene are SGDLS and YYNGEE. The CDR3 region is CASSVRQYNSPPHF. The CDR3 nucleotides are TGTGCCAGCAGCGTTCGACAGTATAATTCACCCCCCCACTTT. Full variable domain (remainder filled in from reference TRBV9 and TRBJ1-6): DSGVTQTPKHLITATGQRVTLRCSPRSGDLSVYWYQQSLDQGLQFLIQYYNGEERAKGNILERFSAQQFPDLHSELNLSSLELGDSALYFCASSVRQYNSPPHFGNGTRLTVT.

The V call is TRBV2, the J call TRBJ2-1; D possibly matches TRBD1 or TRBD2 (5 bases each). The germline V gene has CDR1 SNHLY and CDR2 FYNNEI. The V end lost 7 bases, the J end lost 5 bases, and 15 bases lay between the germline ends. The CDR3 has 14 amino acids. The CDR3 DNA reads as TGTGCCAGCACTTCCGGGACCTTGAACAATGAGCAGTTCTTC. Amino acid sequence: CASTSGTLNNEQFF.

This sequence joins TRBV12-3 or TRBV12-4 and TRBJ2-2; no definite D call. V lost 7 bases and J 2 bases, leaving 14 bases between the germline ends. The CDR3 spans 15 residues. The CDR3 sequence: CASTSSRRNTGELFF. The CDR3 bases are TGTGCCAGCACCAGCAGCCGGCGCAACACCGGGGAGCTGTTTTTT.

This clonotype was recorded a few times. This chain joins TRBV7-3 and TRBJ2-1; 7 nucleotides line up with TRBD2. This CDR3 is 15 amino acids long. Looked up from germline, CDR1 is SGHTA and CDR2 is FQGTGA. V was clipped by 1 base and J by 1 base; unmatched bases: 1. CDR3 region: CASSLMGGSYNEQFF. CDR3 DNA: TGTGCCAGCAGCTTAATGGGAGGGTCCTACAATGAGCAGTTCTTC.

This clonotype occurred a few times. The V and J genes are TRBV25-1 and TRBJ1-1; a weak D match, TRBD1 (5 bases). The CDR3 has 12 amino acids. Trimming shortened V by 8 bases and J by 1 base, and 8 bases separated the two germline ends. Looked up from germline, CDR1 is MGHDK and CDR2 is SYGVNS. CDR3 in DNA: TGTGCCAGCGGGACGGCGAACACTGAAGCTTTCTTT. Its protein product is CASGTANTEAFF.

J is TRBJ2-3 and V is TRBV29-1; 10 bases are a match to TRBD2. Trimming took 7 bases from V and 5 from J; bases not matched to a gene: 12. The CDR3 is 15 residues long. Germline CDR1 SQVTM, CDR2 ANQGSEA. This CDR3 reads CSADGLAGGIDTQYF. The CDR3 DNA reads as TGCAGCGCCGATGGGTTAGCGGGAGGTATAGATACGCAGTATTTT.

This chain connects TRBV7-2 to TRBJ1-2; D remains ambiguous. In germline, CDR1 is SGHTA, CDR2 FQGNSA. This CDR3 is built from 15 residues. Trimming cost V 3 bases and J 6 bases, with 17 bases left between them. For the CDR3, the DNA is TGTGCCAGCAGCTTCCCCCTGGGAGTTAGACATGGCTACACCTTC. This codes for CASSFPLGVRHGYTF.

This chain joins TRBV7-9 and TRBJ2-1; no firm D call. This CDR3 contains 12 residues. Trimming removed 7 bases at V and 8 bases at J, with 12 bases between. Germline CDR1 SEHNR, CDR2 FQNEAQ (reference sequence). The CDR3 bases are TGTGCCAGCACCACGACTCTGGATGAGCAGTTCTTC. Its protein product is CASTTTLDEQFF.

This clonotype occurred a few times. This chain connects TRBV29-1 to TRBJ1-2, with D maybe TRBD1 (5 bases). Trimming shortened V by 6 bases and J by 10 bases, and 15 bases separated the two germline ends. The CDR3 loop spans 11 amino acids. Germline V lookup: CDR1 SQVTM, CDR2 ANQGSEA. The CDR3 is CSVLPRGAYTF. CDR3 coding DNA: TGCAGCGTCCTTCCGCGCGGGGCCTACACCTTC.

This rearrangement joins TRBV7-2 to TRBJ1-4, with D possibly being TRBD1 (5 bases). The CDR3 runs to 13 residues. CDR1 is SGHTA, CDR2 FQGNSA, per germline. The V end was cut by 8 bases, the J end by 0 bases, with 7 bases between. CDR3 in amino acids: CASGTSTNEKLFF. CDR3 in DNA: TGTGCCAGCGGGACCTCAACTAATGAAAAACTGTTTTTT.

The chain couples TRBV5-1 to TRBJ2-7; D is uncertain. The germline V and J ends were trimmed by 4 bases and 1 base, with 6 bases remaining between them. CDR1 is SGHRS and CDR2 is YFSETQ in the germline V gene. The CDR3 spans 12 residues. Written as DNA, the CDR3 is TGCGCCAGCAGCATGGGTTCCTACGAGCAGTACTTC. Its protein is CASSMGSYEQYF. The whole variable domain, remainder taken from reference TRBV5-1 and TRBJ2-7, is KAGVTQTPRYLIKTRGQQVTLSCSPISGHRSVSWYQQTPGQGLQFLFEYFSETQRNKGNFPGRFSGRQFSNSRSEMNVSTLELGDSALYLCASSMGSYEQYFGPGTRLTVT.

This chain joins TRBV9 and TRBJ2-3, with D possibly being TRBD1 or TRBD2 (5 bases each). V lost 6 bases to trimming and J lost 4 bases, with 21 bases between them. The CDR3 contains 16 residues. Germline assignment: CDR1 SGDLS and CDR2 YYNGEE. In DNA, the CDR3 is TGTGCCAGCACCTCTCTACCGGGACCAATCCCAGATACGCAGTATTTT. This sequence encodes CASTSLPGPIPDTQYF.

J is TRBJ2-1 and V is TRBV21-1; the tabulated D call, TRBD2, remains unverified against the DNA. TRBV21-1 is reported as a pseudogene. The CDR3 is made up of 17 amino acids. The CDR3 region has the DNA TGTGCCCGGGAACTAGCGGGAGGGAATATCTCCTACAATGAGCAGTTCTTC. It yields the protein CARELAGGNISYNEQFF.

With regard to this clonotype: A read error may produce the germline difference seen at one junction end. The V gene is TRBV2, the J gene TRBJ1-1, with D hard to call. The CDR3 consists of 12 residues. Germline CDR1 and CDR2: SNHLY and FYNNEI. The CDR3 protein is CASREAAWETFF. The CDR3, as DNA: TGTGCCAGCAGGGAAGCGGCGTGGGAAACTTTCTTT.